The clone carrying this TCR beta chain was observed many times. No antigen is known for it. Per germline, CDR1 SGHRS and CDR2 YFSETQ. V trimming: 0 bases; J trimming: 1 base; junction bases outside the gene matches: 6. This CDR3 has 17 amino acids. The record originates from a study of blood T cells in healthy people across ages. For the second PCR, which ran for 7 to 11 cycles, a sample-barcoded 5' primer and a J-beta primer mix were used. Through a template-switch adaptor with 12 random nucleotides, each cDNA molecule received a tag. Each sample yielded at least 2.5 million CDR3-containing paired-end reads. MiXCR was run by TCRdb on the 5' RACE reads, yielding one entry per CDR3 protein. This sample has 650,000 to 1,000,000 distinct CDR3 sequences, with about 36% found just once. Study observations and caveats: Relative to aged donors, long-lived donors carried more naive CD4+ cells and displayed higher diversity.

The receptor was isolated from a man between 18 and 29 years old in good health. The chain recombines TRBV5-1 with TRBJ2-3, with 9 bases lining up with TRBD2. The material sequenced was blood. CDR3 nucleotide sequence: TGCGCCAGCAGCTTGGCTGTAGCGGGGGCGGGCACAGATACGCAGTATTTT. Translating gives CASSLAVAGAGTDTQYF.